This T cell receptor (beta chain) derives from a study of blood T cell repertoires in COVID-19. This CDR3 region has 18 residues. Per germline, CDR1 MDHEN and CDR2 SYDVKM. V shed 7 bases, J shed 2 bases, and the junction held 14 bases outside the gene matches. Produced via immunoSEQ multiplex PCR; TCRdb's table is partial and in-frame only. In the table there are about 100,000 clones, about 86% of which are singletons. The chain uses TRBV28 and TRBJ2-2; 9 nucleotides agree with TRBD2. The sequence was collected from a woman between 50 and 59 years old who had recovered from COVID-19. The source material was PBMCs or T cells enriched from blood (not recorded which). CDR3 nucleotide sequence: TGTGCCAGCAACCTCCCTGGGGCGGGAGGGCCTAACACCGGGGAGCTGTTTTTT. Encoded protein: CASNLPGAGGPNTGELFF.